This T cell receptor beta chain is drawn from a study of blood T cells in healthy people across ages. A J-beta primer mix and a sample-barcoded 5' primer were used in a second PCR of about 6 to 12 cycles. TCRdb passed the 5' RACE reads through MiXCR, listing each CDR3 protein once. The table records about 1.4 million distinct CDR3 sequences, roughly 59% of them present only once. The CDR3 has 14 amino acids. Germline loops: CDR1 MNHEY, CDR2 SVGEGT. V was pared by 3 bases and J by 7 bases, with 5 bases of the junction left unmatched. This sequence was found in a man younger than 30 in good health. The sequenced material came from blood. The chain uses TRBV6-2 or TRBV6-3 and TRBJ2-2, with TRBD1 matching over 7 bases. The CDR3: CASSYHRGFGELFF. Written as DNA, the CDR3 is TGTGCCAGCAGTTATCACAGGGGATTCGGGGAGCTGTTTTTT.